One sample yielded the 10 T cell receptor beta chains listed below, sequenced in a study of blood T cell repertoires in COVID-19. The table came from immunoSEQ multiplex PCR; TCRdb's copy has only in-frame clones and leaves some out. This sample has hundreds of thousands of clones, with over 85% found just once. The sequenced sample was peripheral blood. The receptors shown here come from a woman aged 25 to 45 with COVID-19, enrolled during active disease.

V is TRBV21-1 and J is TRBJ1-1; the table's D call of TRBD1 was not tested on the DNA. TRBV21-1 is flagged as a pseudogene. The CDR3 has 19 amino acids. The CDR3 coding sequence is TGTGCCAGCAGCACCATGTCCGACAGGGGGCCCCGGAGAAACACTGAAGCTTTCTTT. It translates to CASSTMSDRGPRRNTEAFF.

This clone was counted a single time. The J gene is TRBJ1-1, the V gene TRBV7-9; D remains ambiguous. Per germline, CDR1 SEHNR and CDR2 FQNEAQ (reference sequence). The CDR3 spans 14 residues. V lost 4 bases and J lost 7, with 16 bases in between. CDR3 sequence reads: CASSSSTYSREAFF. CDR3 DNA: TGTGCCAGCAGCTCAAGCACTTACTCCCGTGAAGCTTTCTTT.

The CDR3 sequence is CASSLAGTSYGYTF. The CDR3 nucleotides are TGTGCCAGCAGCTTGGCCGGGACAAGCTATGGCTACACCTTC. The chain couples TRBV5-6 to TRBJ1-2; maybe TRBD1 (6 bases). Trimming took 0 bases from V and 4 from J, leaving 10 bases between them. Germline V gives CDR1 SGHDT, CDR2 YYEEEE. The CDR3 has 14 residues. Full variable domain (outside the CDR3, taken from reference TRBV5-6 and TRBJ1-2): DAGVTQSPTHLIKTRGQQVTLRCSPKSGHDTVSWYQQALGQGPQFIFQYYEEEERQRGNFPDRFSGHQFPNYSSELNVNALLLGDSALYLCASSLAGTSYGYTFGSGTRLTVV.

The count of this clone is one. V gene TRBV9 combines with J gene TRBJ2-5, with TRBD1 identical over 8 bases. The CDR3 is 16 residues long. From germline, CDR1 is SGDLS and CDR2 YYNGEE. V dropped 4 bases and J dropped 5; count of bases not matched to a gene: 13. CDR3 loop: CASSSRARGPGETQYF. The CDR3 DNA follows: TGTGCCAGCAGCTCCCGGGCCAGGGGGCCTGGGGAGACCCAGTACTTC.

This clone was recorded a few times. The chain is built from TRBV19 and TRBJ2-5; 8 positions agree with TRBD1. Germline V lookup: CDR1 LNHDA, CDR2 SQIVND (reference sequence). V shed 5 bases, J shed 5 bases, and the junction held 7 bases outside the gene matches. The CDR3 runs 14 residues. The CDR3 sequence: CASSEGRGQETQYF. The CDR3 bases are TGTGCCAGTAGTGAGGGCAGGGGGCAGGAGACCCAGTACTTC.

J is TRBJ2-1 and V is TRBV2, with TRBD1 as a possible D gene (5 bases). Looked up from germline, CDR1 is SNHLY and CDR2 is FYNNEI. The CDR3 loop spans 14 amino acids. With 5 bases removed from V and 4 bases from J, the gap between germline ends came to 12 bases. The CDR3: CASSLQGDYNEQFF. The CDR3 coding sequence is TGTGCCAGCAGTCTGCAAGGGGATTACAATGAGCAGTTCTTC. Variable domain in full (rest from reference TRBV2 and TRBJ2-1): EPEVTQTPSHQVTQMGQEVILRCVPISNHLYFYWYRQILGQKVEFLVSFYNNEISEKSEIFDDQFSVERPDGSNFTLKIRSTKLEDSAMYFCASSLQGDYNEQFFGPGTRLTVL.

With respect to this clone: Other DNA variants within this sample encode the same CDR3. The chain carries TRBV28 and TRBJ1-3, with D hard to call. Germline V gene data show CDR1 as MDHEN and CDR2 as SYDVKM. The V end was cut by 5 bases, the J end by 1 base, with 9 bases between. The CDR3 is 14 amino acids. CDR3 sequence (DNA): TGTGCCAGCAGTCCAGGAGGGTCTGGAAACACCATATATTTT. This sequence encodes CASSPGGSGNTIYF.

The chain is built from TRBV19 and TRBJ1-3; D is perhaps TRBD1 (5 bases). This CDR3 has 15 amino acids. With 5 bases removed from V and 0 bases from J, the gap between germline ends came to 11 bases. CDR1 is LNHDA and CDR2 is SQIVND in the germline V gene (reference sequence). The CDR3 DNA is TGTGCCAGTAGTCTGCGACAGCTCTCTGGAAACACCATATATTTT. Translated: CASSLRQLSGNTIYF.

V and J are TRBV18 and TRBJ1-2; no definite D call. The CDR3 has 15 amino acids. The germline CDR1 and CDR2 sequences are KGHSH and LQKENI. Trimming left V 6 bases short and J 1 base short, with 15 bases between. CDR3 region: CASSPSGARNYGYTF. CDR3 sequence (DNA): TGTGCCAGCTCCCCAAGCGGAGCCCGTAACTATGGCTACACCTTC.

This chain links TRBV2 with TRBJ2-7, with 13 bases lining up with TRBD2. CDR1 SNHLY and CDR2 FYNNEI come from the germline V gene. After removal of 9 bases from V and 2 bases from J, the junction contained 7 bases not matched to a gene. The CDR3 is made up of 15 amino acids. CDR3 protein: CASTLLAGGTYEQYF. CDR3 bases: TGTGCCAGTACTTTACTAGCGGGGGGGACCTACGAGCAGTACTTC.